These 31 T cell receptor beta chains were sequenced from one sample in a study of shared clonotypes between healthy human individuals. Produced via immunoSEQ multiplex PCR; TCRdb's table is partial and in-frame only. The sample lists about 2.5 million clones, approximately 90% occurring once. Material: naive CD4+ T cells from PBMCs. As for subset: CD45RA+ positively selected. The source is a man between 18 and 29 years old in good health. Some clones in this sample may be carry-over from other donors' samples.

The chain couples TRBV7-9 to TRBJ2-1, with TRBD1 matching over 8 bases. The CDR3 sequence is 14 residues long. Germline V gene sequence: CDR1 SEHNR, CDR2 FQNEAQ (reference sequence). V shed 5 bases and J 7 bases; nucleotides not matched to a gene: 7. DNA of the CDR3: TGTGCCAGCAGCCCGAGGCGACAGGGGAATGAGCAGTTCTTC. It encodes CASSPRRQGNEQFF.

This clone was detected only once. The J gene is TRBJ2-7, the V gene TRBV4-1, with D uncertain. The CDR3 contains 17 residues. Trimming shortened V by 1 base and J by 3 bases, and 19 bases separated the two germline ends. CDR1 is MGHRA and CDR2 is YSYEKL in the germline V gene. The CDR3 here is CASSQGEPGPEHYEQYF. In DNA, the CDR3 is TGCGCCAGCAGCCAAGGGGAACCCGGCCCAGAACACTACGAGCAGTACTTC.

The chain has TRBV29-1 and TRBJ1-1, with 8 bases lining up with TRBD1. Germline CDR1 reads SQVTM; CDR2 reads ANQGSEA. This CDR3 region has 14 residues. Trimming cost V 2 bases and J 3 bases; bases outside gene matches: 5. The CDR3 nucleotides are TGCAGCGTTGAATACGCAGGGGGCTACACTGAAGCTTTCTTT. Translating it yields CSVEYAGGYTEAFF.

J is TRBJ2-7 and V is TRBV19; 9 nucleotides match TRBD2. The CDR3 is made up of 15 amino acids. Losses at the gene ends were 5 bases for V and 2 bases for J; bases not matched to a gene: 7. From germline, CDR1 is LNHDA and CDR2 SQIVND (reference sequence). The CDR3 nucleotides are TGTGCCAGTAGTTCGGCGACTAGCGGTCCCTACGAGCAGTACTTC. Translating it yields CASSSATSGPYEQYF.

This clone was seen just once. V usage is TRBV7-2 and J usage is TRBJ2-7, with D tentatively TRBD2 (6 bases). In germline, CDR1 is SGHTA, CDR2 FQGNSA. V lost 1 base to trimming and J lost 5 bases, with 12 bases between them. The CDR3 has 14 residues. Here the CDR3 DNA reads TGTGCCAGCAGCTTAGAGGCTAGCGATCACGAGCAGTACTTC. It yields the protein CASSLEASDHEQYF.

The rearrangement joins TRBV7-7 to TRBJ2-2; 10 nucleotides align to TRBD1. Trimming took 1 base from V and 11 from J; bases not matched to a gene: 7. Germline V CDR1 and CDR2: SSHAT, FNYEAQ (reference sequence). The length of the CDR3 is 15 residues. CDR3 coding DNA: TGTGCCAGCAGCTTAGAGGGGACAGGGGCTGGTGAGCTGTTTTTT. It translates to CASSLEGTGAGELFF.

CDR3 sequence reads: CASSAQLAGWETQYF. CDR3 in DNA: TGTGCCAGCAGTGCCCAACTAGCGGGATGGGAGACCCAGTACTTC. The rearrangement joins TRBV6-6 to TRBJ2-5, with TRBD2 identical over 10 bases. The CDR3 sequence is 15 residues long. V gave up 5 bases and J gave up 5 bases; unmatched junction bases: 8. Per the germline V gene, CDR1 is MNHNY and CDR2 is SVGAGI (reference sequence).

The gene calls are TRBV28 and TRBJ1-5; D not resolved. Trimming stripped 5 bases from V and 5 bases from J, with 13 bases between. The CDR3 length is 14 residues. Germline lookup yields CDR1 MDHEN and CDR2 SYDVKM. The CDR3 sequence is CASSAFAADQPQHF. Here the CDR3 DNA reads TGTGCCAGCAGTGCTTTCGCCGCCGATCAGCCCCAGCATTTT.

CDR3: CASRDVGTQYF. CDR3 DNA sequence: TGTGCCAGCAGGGACGTGGGGACCCAGTACTTC. V and J are TRBV6-1 and TRBJ2-5; unclear D gene. There are 11 residues in the CDR3. V lost 6 bases and J lost 7, with 9 bases in between. Germline V lookup: CDR1 MNHNS, CDR2 SASEGT.

The V call is TRBV5-1, the J call TRBJ2-3; TRBD2 aligns across 12 bases. Trimming cost V 3 bases and J 2 bases; bases outside gene matches: 4. Germline assignment: CDR1 SGHRS and CDR2 YFSETQ. This CDR3 is built from 16 residues. The CDR3 spells CASSSRTSGTTDTQYF. DNA for the CDR3: TGCGCCAGCAGCTCAAGGACTAGCGGGACCACAGATACGCAGTATTTT.

This clone was seen just once. The rearrangement joins TRBV6-1 to TRBJ2-2; 8 bases line up with TRBD1. The CDR3 is made up of 17 amino acids. V lost 5 bases to trimming and J lost 1 base; unmatched junction nucleotides: 9. Germline lookup yields CDR1 MNHNS and CDR2 SASEGT. The chain's CDR3 is CASSQDRGLLNTGELFF. For the CDR3, the DNA is TGTGCCAGCAGTCAAGACAGGGGACTCCTGAACACCGGGGAGCTGTTTTTT.

The chain combines TRBV25-1 with TRBJ2-6, with 8 bases fitting TRBD1. The CDR3 totals 16 residues. Per the germline V gene, CDR1 is MGHDK and CDR2 is SYGVNS. Trimming at V came to 10 bases and at J to 2 bases, leaving 10 bases not matched to a gene. CDR3 in amino acids: CATADRADTGANVLTF. CDR3 coding DNA: TGTGCCACCGCGGACAGGGCCGACACTGGGGCCAACGTCCTGACTTTC.

The V call is TRBV7-2, the J call TRBJ2-7; weak D call: TRBD1 (6 bases). V lost 5 bases and J lost 0, with 14 bases in between. The CDR3 totals 15 residues. CDR1 SGHTA and CDR2 FQGNSA come from the germline V gene. DNA for the CDR3: TGTGCCAGCAGCATAGGACAGCCGAGCTCCTACGAGCAGTACTTC. This translates into CASSIGQPSSYEQYF.

The chain uses TRBV4-1 and TRBJ1-2; D not resolved. V was cut by 0 bases and J by 7 bases, with 9 bases left in between. This CDR3 region has 13 residues. Germline lookup yields CDR1 MGHRA and CDR2 YSYEKL. For the CDR3, the DNA is TGCGCCAGCAGCCAAGACCCGGGGTTTGGCTACACCTTC. It translates to CASSQDPGFGYTF.

The J gene is TRBJ2-3, the V gene TRBV7-3; D is perhaps TRBD1 (6 bases). CDR1 is SGHTA and CDR2 is FQGTGA in the germline V gene. The CDR3 is 13 amino acids. V lost 2 bases to trimming and J lost 10 bases, with 13 bases between them. CDR3 residues: CASSLQYRDAQYF. The CDR3 DNA reads as TGTGCCAGCAGCTTACAATACAGGGACGCGCAGTATTTT.

Comment on this clone: Other DNA sequences of this sample code for an identical CDR3. The chain has TRBV28 and TRBJ2-1; 10 bases align to TRBD2. The CDR3 spans 16 residues. In germline, CDR1 is MDHEN, CDR2 SYDVKM. The junction had 5 bases not matched to a gene; V was cut back by 2 bases and J by 4 bases. CDR3 in DNA: TGTGCCAGCAGTTTAAGTCTAGCGGGAGTATACAATGAGCAGTTCTTC. It codes for CASSLSLAGVYNEQFF.

The V gene is TRBV6-8, the J gene TRBJ2-1; 11 nucleotides match TRBD2. Germline values: CDR1 MNHGY, CDR2 SAAAGT. The CDR3 contains 15 residues. V was clipped by 3 bases and J by 2 bases; unmatched bases: 0. DNA of the CDR3: TGTGCCAGCAGTTATAGCGGGAGGGCCTACAATGAGCAGTTCTTC. Translated: CASSYSGRAYNEQFF.

The rearrangement uses TRBV28 and TRBJ2-3, with TRBD1 as a possible D gene (5 bases). V dropped 3 bases and J dropped 6 bases, with 10 bases sitting between them. Germline V lookup: CDR1 MDHEN, CDR2 SYDVKM. The CDR3 has 13 residues. CDR3 in DNA: TGTGCCAGCAGTTTCCAGGGCGTGGATACGCAGTATTTT. It specifies CASSFQGVDTQYF. The full variable domain, in which reference TRBV28 and TRBJ2-3 provide the parts outside the CDR3, is DVKVTQSSRYLVKRTGEKVFLECVQDMDHENMFWYRQDPGLGLRLIYFSYDVKMKEKGDIPEGYSVSREKKERFSLILESASTNQTSMYLCASSFQGVDTQYFGPGTRLTVL.

The chain carries TRBV5-1 and TRBJ1-2, with D possibly TRBD1 on 5 matching bases. Germline assignment: CDR1 SGHRS and CDR2 YFSETQ. CDR3 length: 15 amino acids. V shed 3 bases and J shed 5 bases, with 17 bases lying between them. CDR3: CASSSSGTGPYGYTF. Here the CDR3 DNA reads TGCGCCAGCAGCTCCTCTGGTACGGGACCATATGGCTACACCTTC.

Written as DNA, the CDR3 is TGTGCCAGCAGCTTAGTGCTAGGTCGGGGGCGGGACACTGAAGCTTTCTTT. It specifies CASSLVLGRGRDTEAFF. The rearrangement uses TRBV7-9 and TRBJ1-1, with D maybe TRBD1 (6 bases). The CDR3 has 17 amino acids. V shed 1 base and J shed 3 bases, with 18 bases lying between them. CDR1 and CDR2 (germline): SEHNR, FQNEAQ (reference sequence). Looking up the rest from reference TRBV7-9 and TRBJ1-1 gives the full variable domain: DTGVSQNPRHKITKRGQNVTFRCDPISEHNRLYWYRQTLGQGPEFLTYFQNEAQLEKSRLLSDRFSAERPKGSFSTLEIQRTEQGDSAMYLCASSLVLGRGRDTEAFFGQGTRLTVV.

The chain uses TRBV10-3 and TRBJ2-7, with 12 positions matching TRBD2. V shed 5 bases, J shed 6 bases, and the junction held 8 bases outside the gene matches. In germline, CDR1 is ENHRY, CDR2 SYGVKD. CDR3 length: 15 residues. CDR3 residues: CAISRASGRGSEQYF. In nucleotides, the CDR3 is TGTGCCATCAGTCGGGCTAGCGGGAGGGGTAGCGAGCAGTACTTC.

The chain joins TRBV2 to TRBJ2-3; perhaps D is TRBD1 or TRBD2 (5 bases each). The V gene's germline CDR1 is SNHLY and CDR2 FYNNEI. The CDR3 is made up of 14 amino acids. Trimming removed 8 bases from V and 0 bases from J, with 12 bases in between. CDR3 DNA: TGTGCCAGCGGGGACGGCACTAGCACAGATACGCAGTATTTT. This gives the protein CASGDGTSTDTQYF.

The chain carries TRBV7-3 and TRBJ2-1; TRBD2 agrees at 11 bases. The CDR3 contains 12 residues. V trimming: 4 bases; J trimming: 13 bases; junction bases outside the gene matches: 3. Per the germline V gene, CDR1 is SGHTA and CDR2 is FQGTGA. As DNA, the CDR3 is TGTGCCAGCAGCTCACTAGCGGGAGATCAGTTCTTC. Its translation is CASSSLAGDQFF.

The V and J genes are TRBV7-9 and TRBJ2-1; 10 bases are shared with TRBD2. The CDR3 is made up of 18 amino acids. CDR1 is SEHNR, CDR2 FQNEAQ, per germline (reference sequence). V gave up 5 bases and J gave up 6 bases; unmatched junction bases: 16. CDR3 sequence reads: CASSLDYRLAGESNEQFF. CDR3 DNA: TGTGCCAGCAGCCTGGACTATCGGCTAGCGGGAGAGAGCAATGAGCAGTTCTTC.

This chain connects TRBV6-5 to TRBJ2-7; D is possibly TRBD2 (5 bases). Per the germline V gene, CDR1 is MNHEY and CDR2 is SVGAGI. CDR3 length: 11 amino acids. V lost 11 bases, J lost 3 bases, and 11 bases lay in between. The CDR3 DNA follows: TGTGCCGTCCGAGGGATCTACGAGCAGTACTTC. This codes for CAVRGIYEQYF.

V is TRBV4-1 and J is TRBJ2-3, with no clear D. The V end lost 1 base, the J end lost 0 bases, and 17 bases lay between the germline ends. Germline V CDR1 and CDR2: MGHRA, YSYEKL. The CDR3 has 18 amino acids. DNA of the CDR3: TGCGCCAGCAGCCAAGCTATGATTCGACGGCTAAGCACAGATACGCAGTATTTT. This sequence encodes CASSQAMIRRLSTDTQYF.

J is TRBJ2-3 and V is TRBV4-1; TRBD2 agrees at 7 bases. The J segment lost 5 bases and the V segment lost 2 bases, leaving 7 bases of the junction unmatched. This CDR3 region has 15 residues. Germline-derived CDR1 and CDR2 are MGHRA and YSYEKL. CDR3 in amino acids: CASSQTPSGGDTQYF. DNA of the CDR3: TGCGCCAGCAGCCAAACCCCCTCGGGGGGAGATACGCAGTATTTT.

The rearrangement joins TRBV28 to TRBJ2-5; 8 bases agree with TRBD1. The CDR3 has 16 residues. CDR1 is MDHEN and CDR2 is SYDVKM in the germline V gene. The J segment lost 5 bases and the V segment lost 5 bases, leaving 13 bases of the junction unmatched. The CDR3 DNA reads as TGTGCCAGCAGTCTCGTGGGGACAGGAAAAAGGGAGACCCAGTACTTC. Translating gives CASSLVGTGKRETQYF.

This clone was seen only a few times. The J gene is TRBJ2-7, the V gene TRBV13, with TRBD2 matching over 9 bases. The V gene's germline CDR1 is PRHDT and CDR2 FYEKMQ (reference sequence). The V gene end was trimmed by 6 bases and the J gene end by 1 base; junction bases not matched to a gene: 7. The length of the CDR3 is 15 residues. Here the CDR3 reads CASSQRLAESYEQYF. CDR3 in DNA: TGTGCCAGCAGTCAAAGACTAGCGGAGTCCTACGAGCAGTACTTC.

The CDR3 nucleotides are TGTGCCAGCAGCTTAGCGCGGGAGGAAGGTTTGGATACGCAGTATTTT. Amino acids: CASSLAREEGLDTQYF. The V gene is TRBV7-2, the J gene TRBJ2-3, with TRBD2 matching over 8 bases. The CDR3 extends over 16 amino acids. CDR1 and CDR2 from the germline V gene are SGHTA and FQGNSA. The trim removed 0 bases at V and 6 bases at J, leaving 8 bases unmatched.

The chain has TRBV5-1 and TRBJ1-1; D is perhaps TRBD1 (5 bases). Trimming took off 4 bases at V and 7 bases at J, with 17 bases between the two ends. Germline V CDR1 and CDR2: SGHRS, YFSETQ. The CDR3 extends over 14 amino acids. The CDR3 nucleotides are TGCGCCAGCAGCCCCCGGGACGGAAATTATGAAGCTTTCTTT. Residues: CASSPRDGNYEAFF.